These 10 T cell receptor beta chains came from one sample sequenced in a study of graft-versus-host responses after intestinal transplantation. To release intraepithelial and lamina propria lymphocytes, the graft tissue was processed. This table comes from immunoSEQ multiplex PCR, and its TCRdb copy is limited to in-frame clones, with some not included. The sample includes more than 12,000 clones, about 60% of them seen just once. Sequenced material: ileum tissue, taken 524 days after transplant. These receptors came from a human patient who received an intestinal transplant, so some T cells may come from the graft donor.

The chain links TRBV6-6 to TRBJ1-1, with D unclear. Germline V gene lookup returns CDR1 MNHNY and CDR2 SVGAGI (reference sequence). The CDR3 runs to 13 residues. Trimming cost V 5 bases and J 1 base, with 8 bases left between them. CDR3 nucleotides: TGTGCCAGCAGTGATCACAGGAACACTGAAGCTTTCTTT. Amino acid sequence: CASSDHRNTEAFF.

This clone has more than one count but fewer than ten. J is TRBJ2-3 and V is TRBV6-5; a weak D match, TRBD2 (6 bases). Germline V gene data show CDR1 as MNHEY and CDR2 as SVGAGI. V lost 8 bases to trimming and J lost 7 bases, with 19 bases between them. This CDR3 region has 14 residues. CDR3 nucleotides: TGTGCCAGCTCACCCGGGACGGAGGGTAATACGCAGTATTTT. The encoded protein is CASSPGTEGNTQYF.

This chain connects TRBV28 to TRBJ2-3, with TRBD1 matching 8 bases. The CDR3 is made up of 15 amino acids. V trimming: 1 base; J trimming: 3 bases; junction bases outside the gene matches: 3. The germline V gene has CDR1 MDHEN and CDR2 SYDVKM. The CDR3: CASSLFRTGTDTQYF. The CDR3, as DNA: TGTGCCAGCAGTTTATTTCGGACAGGGACAGATACGCAGTATTTT.

This clone is deemed medium-sized. V gene TRBV21-1 combines with J gene TRBJ2-2; the table's D call, TRBD2, has no DNA check behind it. TRBV21-1 is a pseudogene segment. The CDR3 is 15 amino acids. CDR3 amino acids: CASSSYGSNTGELFF. The CDR3 DNA sequence: TGTGCCAGCAGCTCTTACGGGAGCAACACCGGGGAGCTGTTTTTT.

The J gene is TRBJ2-7, the V gene TRBV6-7; D may be TRBD2 (6 bases). TRBV6-7 falls under the ORF class, with uncertain function. Trimming stripped 0 bases from V and 3 bases from J, with 15 bases between. The length of the CDR3 is 16 residues. The CDR3 reads CASSYSRRGLDYEQYF. The CDR3 bases are TGTGCCAGCAGTTACTCGCGGCGGGGTCTCGACTACGAGCAGTACTTC.

J is TRBJ2-1 and V is TRBV19, with D maybe TRBD2 (5 bases). The ends were cut back, 8 bases at V and 6 bases at J, with 14 bases in the middle. Germline values: CDR1 LNHDA, CDR2 SQIVND (reference sequence). The CDR3 has 13 amino acids. The CDR3 here is CASGGTSRNEQFF. The CDR3 bases are TGTGCCAGTGGAGGAACTAGTCGCAATGAGCAGTTCTTC.

This clone came up a few times. The rearrangement links TRBV19 to TRBJ1-2, with TRBD1 matching over 7 bases. The CDR3 contains 14 residues. With V trimmed by 7 bases and J by 8 bases, 13 bases remained unmatched. Germline lookup yields CDR1 LNHDA and CDR2 SQIVND (reference sequence). CDR3 residues: CASTWDSGGRGYTF. CDR3 nucleotide sequence: TGTGCCAGTACCTGGGACAGCGGGGGGAGAGGCTACACCTTC.

The V and J genes are TRBV5-8 and TRBJ2-7; D is unclear. Germline CDR1 reads SGHTS; CDR2 reads YDEGEE. V lost 0 bases and J lost 1, with 17 bases in between. This CDR3 contains 17 residues. The DNA of the CDR3 is TGTGCCAGCAGCTTGGCTCCTCGGTGGCAGGTGTCCTACGAGCAGTACTTC. This gives the protein CASSLAPRWQVSYEQYF. Together with reference TRBV5-8 and TRBJ2-7, the CDR3 gives the full variable domain: EAGVTQSPTHLIKTRGQQATLRCSPISGHTSVYWYQQALGLGLQFLLWYDEGEERNRGNFPPRFSGRQFPNYSSELNVNALELEDSALYLCASSLAPRWQVSYEQYFGPGTRLTVT.

The rearrangement joins TRBV19 to TRBJ1-2; 9 bases are shared with TRBD1. The junction had 14 bases not matched to a gene; V was cut back by 2 bases and J by 4 bases. Germline V lookup: CDR1 LNHDA, CDR2 SQIVND (reference sequence). The CDR3 consists of 18 residues. As DNA, the CDR3 is TGTGCCAGTAGTATACCTCCGGGACAGGGCTACCCTTTCTATGGCTACACCTTC. Its translation is CASSIPPGQGYPFYGYTF.

This clone was detected only once. The V gene is TRBV9, the J gene TRBJ1-1; tentatively, D is TRBD1 (5 bases). V was trimmed by 4 bases and J by 7 bases, leaving 17 bases between them. The CDR3 spans 14 residues. The V gene's germline CDR1 is SGDLS and CDR2 YYNGEE. CDR3 protein: CASSPQGIDLEAFF. The CDR3 DNA reads as TGTGCCAGCAGCCCCCAGGGAATCGATCTTGAAGCTTTCTTT. Filled out from reference TRBV9 and TRBJ1-1, the complete variable domain reads DSGVTQTPKHLITATGQRVTLRCSPRSGDLSVYWYQQSLDQGLQFLIQYYNGEERAKGNILERFSAQQFPDLHSELNLSSLELGDSALYFCASSPQGIDLEAFFGQGTRLTVV.